Ten or more counts support the clone carrying this TCR beta chain. What it recognizes is unknown. At one end the junction does not follow the germline gene, possibly because of a read error. The entry originates in a study of CD8 T cells in ankylosing spondylitis. Study-level results: Characteristic, it appeared, of ankylosing spondylitis blood was a TCR beta motif of seven or eight highly homologous variants. Reported data indicate significant enrichment of disease-linked clones within matched ankylosing spondylitis synovial fluid. Peripheral blood samples showed relatively rare disease-linked clones, and these clones were CD8+. Earlier reports found some motif variants in synovial fluid and blood in reactive arthritis.

The CDR3 extends over 13 amino acids. For TCR beta, libraries came from quantitative 5'-RACE with molecular barcodes. Using its own MiXCR run on the 5' RACE reads, TCRdb lists one record per CDR3 protein. The data contain approximately 540,000 distinct CDR3 sequences, 12% of them singletons. Sequencing input: blood, either unsorted or a sorted T cell fraction (not recorded which). The chain has TRBV12-3 or TRBV12-4 and TRBJ1-2, with 9 bases that match TRBD1. This sequence originates from a male donor with ankylosing spondylitis. CDR3 sequence reads: CASSPQGQGRVAF. The CDR3 DNA follows: TGTGCCAGCAGCCCTCAGGGACAGGGAAGGGTCGCCTTC.